This T cell receptor beta chain was identified in a study of T cells after yellow fever vaccination. Study-wide results and caveats: Among primary-vaccination clones, most reappeared after the booster, at approximately 96% for CD4 and 88% for CD8. Abundant bulk-population clonotypes could contaminate the FACS-sorted repertoires.

Template-switching 5'RACE yielded the TCR cDNA; a universal primer site and UMIs were added in the process. TCRdb ran MiXCR on the 5' RACE reads and lists one entry per CDR3 protein. The table lists 300,000 to 450,000 distinct CDR3 sequences, about 6.2% of them singletons. The germline V gene has CDR1 DFQATT and CDR2 SNEGSKA (reference sequence). The CDR3 totals 13 residues. Points on this clonotype: The antigen remains undetermined. Germline is not matched at one junction end, which may reflect a read error.

The source material was PBMCs, sampled 5 days after the yellow fever booster vaccination. The V and J genes are TRBV20-1 and TRBJ2-5; D is undetermined. The source is a man aged 25 to 40 who received the YFV17D yellow fever vaccine. CDR3 loop: CSAPRLRQETLYF. As DNA, the CDR3 is TGCAGTGCACCCAGACTGAGACAAGAGACCCTGTACTTC.